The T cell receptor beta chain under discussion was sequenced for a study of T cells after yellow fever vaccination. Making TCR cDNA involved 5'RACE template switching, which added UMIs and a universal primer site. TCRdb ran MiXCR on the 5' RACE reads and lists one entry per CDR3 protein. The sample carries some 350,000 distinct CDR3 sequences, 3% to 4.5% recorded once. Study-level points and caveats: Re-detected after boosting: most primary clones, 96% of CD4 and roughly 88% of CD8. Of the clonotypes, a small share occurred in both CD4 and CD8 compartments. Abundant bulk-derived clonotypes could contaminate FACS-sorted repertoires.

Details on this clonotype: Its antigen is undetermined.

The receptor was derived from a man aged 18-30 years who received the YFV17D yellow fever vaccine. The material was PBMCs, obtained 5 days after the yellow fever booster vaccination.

CDR3 amino acids: CAISTGEAGEQYV. CDR3 in DNA: TGTGCCATCAGTACAGGGGAGGCGGGCGAGCAGTACGTC. The J gene is TRBJ2-7, the V gene TRBV10-3; a weak D match, TRBD1 (7 bases). The CDR3 length is 13 residues. From germline, CDR1 is ENHRY and CDR2 SYGVKD. V was shortened by 5 bases and J by 6 bases, with 14 bases between the two germline ends.